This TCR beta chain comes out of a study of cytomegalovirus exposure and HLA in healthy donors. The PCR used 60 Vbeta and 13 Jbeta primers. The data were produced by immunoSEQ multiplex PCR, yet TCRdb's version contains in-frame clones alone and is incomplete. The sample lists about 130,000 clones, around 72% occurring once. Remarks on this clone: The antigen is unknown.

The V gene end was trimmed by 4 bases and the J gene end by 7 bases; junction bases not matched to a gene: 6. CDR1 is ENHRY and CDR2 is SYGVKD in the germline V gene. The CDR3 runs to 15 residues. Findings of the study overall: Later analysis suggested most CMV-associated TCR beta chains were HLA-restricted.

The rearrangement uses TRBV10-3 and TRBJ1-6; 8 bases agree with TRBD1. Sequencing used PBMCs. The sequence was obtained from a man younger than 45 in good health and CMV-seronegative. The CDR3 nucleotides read TGTGCCATCAGTGGAGAACAGGGGGGGAATTCACCCCTCCACTTT. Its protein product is CAISGEQGGNSPLHF.